A single sample is the source of the 17 T cell receptor beta chains below, sequenced in a study of blood T cell repertoires in COVID-19. Here immunoSEQ multiplex PCR was the method, and the copy in TCRdb shows in-frame clones only, minus some. The sample has around 300,000 clones; around nine tenths are singletons. Specimen: PBMCs or T cells enriched from blood (not recorded which). Receptor source: a man aged 30-40 years who had recovered from COVID-19.

V and J are TRBV7-6 and TRBJ1-2; TRBD1 might be the D (6 bases). V shed 5 bases and J shed 4 bases, with 11 bases lying between them. CDR3 length: 13 residues. In germline, CDR1 is SGHVS, CDR2 FNYEAQ. DNA of the CDR3: TGTGCCAGCAGCCGGGACAATTCCTATGGCTACACCTTC. The encoded protein is CASSRDNSYGYTF.

The rearrangement joins TRBV5-1 to TRBJ2-1, with D perhaps matching TRBD1 (6 bases). CDR3 length: 14 amino acids. Trimming removed 2 bases at V and 3 bases at J, with 9 bases between. Germline assignment: CDR1 SGHRS and CDR2 YFSETQ. The CDR3, as DNA: TGCGCCAGCAGCTTTCAGGGGTTCTACAATGAGCAGTTCTTC. Residues: CASSFQGFYNEQFF.

The rearrangement uses TRBV27 and TRBJ2-5; TRBD1 matches 7 bases. Germline V CDR1 and CDR2: MNHEY, SMNVEV (reference sequence). The trim removed 1 base at V and 2 bases at J, leaving 4 bases unmatched. This CDR3 has 15 residues. The CDR3, as DNA: TGTGCCAGCAGTTTATATGGGACAGATCAAGAGACCCAGTACTTC. The encoded protein is CASSLYGTDQETQYF.

This clone was counted only a few times. This chain links TRBV18 with TRBJ2-3; TRBD2 agrees at 7 bases. Germline V lookup: CDR1 KGHSH, CDR2 LQKENI. After removal of 1 base from V and 1 base from J, the junction contained 5 bases not matched to a gene. This CDR3 is built from 16 residues. The CDR3 sequence is CASSPRGGERTDTQYF. The DNA of the CDR3 is TGTGCCAGCTCACCACGTGGGGGGGAGCGCACAGATACGCAGTATTTT.

The chain uses TRBV7-8 and TRBJ2-7; TRBD2 is a possible D gene (7 bases). This CDR3 contains 15 residues. CDR1 SGHVS and CDR2 FQNEAQ come from the germline V gene. Trimming cost V 5 bases and J 3 bases, with 17 bases left between them. The CDR3 loop reads CASSLRVRGGYEQYF. The CDR3 bases are TGTGCCAGCAGCCTCCGGGTTAGGGGGGGCTACGAGCAGTACTTC.

This clone was seen a handful of times. V usage is TRBV30 and J usage is TRBJ1-5; TRBD1 might be the D (5 bases). This CDR3 region has 15 residues. The germline V gene has CDR1 GTSNPN and CDR2 SVGIG (reference sequence). Between the trimmed V and J ends, which lost 0 bases and 3 bases, there was a span of 12 bases. The CDR3 DNA is TGTGCCTGGAGTGTAGGGGTCCAGTACAATCAGCCCCAGCATTTT. Protein: CAWSVGVQYNQPQHF.

V and J are TRBV4-1 and TRBJ1-4; a weak D match, TRBD1 (5 bases). The CDR3 contains 16 residues. Germline CDR1 and CDR2: MGHRA and YSYEKL. Trimming removed 0 bases at V and 5 bases at J, with 13 bases between. The CDR3: CASSQDYRRGNEKLFF. In DNA, the CDR3 is TGCGCCAGCAGCCAAGATTACAGGCGGGGGAATGAAAAACTGTTTTTT.

This sequence joins TRBV5-6 and TRBJ1-1, with 12 bases that match TRBD1. Trimming at V came to 4 bases and at J to 3 bases, leaving 7 bases not matched to a gene. CDR1 is SGHDT and CDR2 is YYEEEE in the germline V gene. The CDR3 consists of 16 residues. CDR3 sequence reads: CASSEGTGGAYTEAFF. As DNA, the CDR3 is TGTGCCAGCAGCGAGGGGACAGGGGGCGCGTACACTGAAGCTTTCTTT.

This clone appeared once. CDR3 sequence: CASSSGGAGADTQYF. In nucleotides, the CDR3 is TGCGCCAGCAGCTCCGGGGGGGCTGGCGCAGATACGCAGTATTTT. This chain connects TRBV5-1 to TRBJ2-3, with 8 bases lining up with TRBD2. Germline V gene data show CDR1 as SGHRS and CDR2 as YFSETQ. J lost 4 bases, V lost 3 bases, and 7 bases had no gene match. The CDR3 has 15 residues.

DNA of the CDR3: TGTGCCAGCAGCCCCGACAGGATGCATGGCTACACCTTC. Protein: CASSPDRMHGYTF. This chain joins TRBV6-5 and TRBJ1-2; D might be TRBD1 (6 bases). Germline assignment: CDR1 MNHEY and CDR2 SVGAGI. This CDR3 has 13 amino acids. Trimming took off 6 bases at V and 6 bases at J, with 14 bases between the two ends.

This chain uses TRBV3-1 (or the pseudogene TRBV3-2) with TRBJ2-1, with D uncertain. Germline-derived CDR1 and CDR2 are LGHDT and YNNKEL (reference sequence). The CDR3 is 13 residues long. V shed 4 bases and J shed 6 bases, with 10 bases lying between them. CDR3 amino acids: CASSPPLSNEQFF. The CDR3 coding sequence is TGTGCCAGCAGCCCTCCGTTGAGCAATGAGCAGTTCTTC.

The chain has TRBV10-1 and TRBJ1-6; 8 bases line up with TRBD1. With V trimmed by 8 bases and J by 9 bases, 21 bases remained unmatched. CDR1 WNHNN and CDR2 SYGVQD come from the germline V gene (reference sequence). The CDR3 runs 18 residues. DNA of the CDR3: TGCGCCAGCGGGCTTGAGGGCCTAGGGACAGGCCTGGGTTCACCCCTCCACTTT. Translating it yields CASGLEGLGTGLGSPLHF.

The rearrangement joins TRBV5-1 to TRBJ2-1; TRBD1 might be the D (8 bases). This CDR3 comprises 15 residues. Trimming removed 4 bases at V and 6 bases at J, with 17 bases between. The germline V gene has CDR1 SGHRS and CDR2 YFSETQ. DNA for the CDR3: TGCGCCAGCAGCCCCAGCGGGACAGGTTTCAATGAGCAGTTCTTC. This codes for CASSPSGTGFNEQFF.

The chain's CDR3 is CASSLYGTGKGSPLHF. CDR3 DNA: TGTGCCAGCAGTTTATATGGGACAGGGAAGGGTTCACCCCTCCACTTT. The gene calls are TRBV27 and TRBJ1-6; 9 nucleotides align to TRBD1. This CDR3 spans 16 amino acids. Trimming took 1 base from V and 9 from J; bases not matched to a gene: 7. Germline CDR1 and CDR2: MNHEY and SMNVEV (reference sequence).

The V gene is TRBV6-5, the J gene TRBJ1-4, with 11 bases identical to TRBD1. Losses at the gene ends were 9 bases for V and 8 bases for J; bases not matched to a gene: 8. This CDR3 spans 14 amino acids. CDR1 MNHEY and CDR2 SVGAGI come from the germline V gene. The CDR3 here is CASSLGQGVEKLFF. The CDR3 DNA follows: TGTGCCAGTTCCTTGGGACAGGGGGTGGAAAAACTGTTTTTT.

This chain uses TRBV27 with TRBJ2-5; 9 nucleotides match TRBD2. This CDR3 has 15 residues. Germline CDR1 reads MNHEY; CDR2 reads SMNVEV (reference sequence). The V gene end was trimmed by 3 bases and the J gene end by 1 base; junction bases not matched to a gene: 3. CDR3 bases: TGTGCCAGCAGTTTTGTGCGGGGGGGCCAAGAGACCCAGTACTTC. It codes for CASSFVRGGQETQYF.

The rearrangement uses TRBV27 and TRBJ2-1; the D gene is possibly TRBD2 (5 bases). Germline assignment: CDR1 MNHEY and CDR2 SMNVEV (reference sequence). The length of the CDR3 is 11 residues. V lost 4 bases to trimming and J lost 12 bases, with 10 bases between them. In DNA form, the CDR3 reads TGTGCCAGCAGTTCCGGACTCGCGCAGTTCTTC. Its protein is CASSSGLAQFF.